The next 9 T cell receptor beta chains were all read from a single sample in a study of regulatory T cells in long-lasting Graves disease (dated by TCRdb to the early 2020s). The library was obtained by multiplex PCR. Sequencing was carried out with an Illumina HiSeq 4000. CDR3 regions were amplified by Arm-PCR with iRepertoire HTBI primers to construct TCR beta libraries. Through fastp at Q25 and MiXCR, TCRdb rebuilt clones from the public reads, retaining in-frame beta chains. Identical CDR3 proteins give one entry, which carries the most common genes and DNA. The sample yields hundreds of thousands of distinct CDR3 sequences; roughly 21% were counted once. The ten largest clones add up to 13% to 15% of the sample. In the paper's terms, the time point label means: persistent/refractory GD, antithyroid drugs over 5 years with positive TRAb. For both TCR sequencing and RNA sequencing, RNA was extracted from PBMCs in TRIzol.

The sample in question was peripheral blood mononuclear cells (PBMCs), obtained when the disease was refractory, from a patient treated with antithyroid drugs. The origin of the receptors is a female donor with Graves disease.

This clonotype came up many times. This chain's CDR3 is CASTLAGASGELFF. CDR3 DNA: TGTGCCAGCACCCTTGCAGGGGCTAGCGGGGAGCTGTTTTTT. The chain is built from TRBV28 and TRBJ2-2; TRBD1 is a possible D gene (6 bases). The CDR3 runs 14 residues. Between the trimmed V and J ends, which lost 7 bases and 7 bases, there was a span of 16 bases. Per germline, CDR1 MDHEN and CDR2 SYDVKM.

This clonotype has a count of ten or more. This chain joins TRBV28 and TRBJ1-6; D is perhaps TRBD1 (5 bases). This CDR3 is built from 15 residues. Germline assignment: CDR1 MDHEN and CDR2 SYDVKM. V was cut by 1 base and J by 10 bases, with 14 bases left in between. DNA of the CDR3: TGTGCCAGCAGTTTATTGGGCAGGGTTGAATCACCCCTCCACTTT. Protein sequence: CASSLLGRVESPLHF.

This clonotype has a count of ten or more. This chain joins TRBV3-1 and TRBJ1-6; D unclear. Germline V CDR1 and CDR2: LGHDT, YNNKEL (reference sequence). The V end was cut by 4 bases, the J end by 3 bases, with 13 bases between. The CDR3 length is 16 residues. The CDR3 sequence: CASSLRETVYNSPLHF. For the CDR3, the DNA is TGTGCCAGCAGCCTTAGGGAAACGGTCTATAATTCACCCCTCCACTTT.

This clonotype was counted ten times or more. The J gene is TRBJ2-5, the V gene TRBV19, with unresolved D. The V end lost 4 bases, the J end lost 5 bases, and 11 bases lay between the germline ends. The length of the CDR3 is 13 residues. Looked up from germline, CDR1 is LNHDA and CDR2 is SQIVND (reference sequence). The DNA for the CDR3 is TGTGCCAGTAGTAGGAGTATCCAGGAGACCCAGTACTTC. The encoded protein is CASSRSIQETQYF.

This clonotype was seen only a few times. This chain uses TRBV19 with TRBJ2-7; 8 bases match TRBD2. Losses at the gene ends were 1 base for V and 5 bases for J; bases not matched to a gene: 4. CDR1 is LNHDA, CDR2 SQIVND, per germline (reference sequence). The CDR3 is 14 amino acids. In DNA form, the CDR3 reads TGTGCCAGTAGTATAGCGGGAGGGCCCCACGAGCAGTACTTC. It codes for CASSIAGGPHEQYF.

The sample holds a few counts of this clonotype. J is TRBJ2-7 and V is TRBV6-1; maybe TRBD1 (6 bases). With 7 bases removed from V and 6 bases from J, the gap between germline ends came to 22 bases. The CDR3 sequence is 15 residues long. Germline loops: CDR1 MNHNS, CDR2 SASEGT. The CDR3 protein is CASTPKGVQVFEQYF. Written as DNA, the CDR3 is TGTGCCAGCACTCCCAAGGGGGTACAGGTATTCGAGCAGTACTTC.

This clonotype was recorded a few times. V gene TRBV7-8 combines with J gene TRBJ2-7; maybe TRBD2 (5 bases). V was clipped by 3 bases and J by 2 bases, with 17 bases between them. In germline, CDR1 is SGHVS, CDR2 FQNEAQ. This CDR3 is 16 amino acids long. The CDR3 region is CASSFLMGSSPYEQYF. DNA for the CDR3: TGTGCCAGCAGCTTTCTCATGGGGAGTAGCCCCTACGAGCAGTACTTC.

The chain links TRBV19 to TRBJ2-4; 8 bases are a match to TRBD1. Germline-derived CDR1 and CDR2 are LNHDA and SQIVND (reference sequence). The CDR3 is 18 residues long. J gave up 0 bases and V 4 bases, and 11 bases lay outside the gene matches. The CDR3 nucleotides read TGTGCCAGTAGTACGAAGCCCGGGACAGGACTAGCCAAAAACATTCAGTACTTC. It yields the protein CASSTKPGTGLAKNIQYF.

This clonotype was seen ten or more times. The chain joins TRBV28 to TRBJ2-7, with D possibly matching TRBD2 (6 bases). CDR3 length equals 16 residues. Germline CDR1 and CDR2: MDHEN and SYDVKM. Between the trimmed V and J ends, which lost 8 bases and 1 base, there was a span of 21 bases. CDR3 in amino acids: CASALPPGTASYEQYF. The CDR3 nucleotides are TGTGCCAGCGCTCTTCCCCCCGGGACTGCGTCCTACGAGCAGTACTTC.